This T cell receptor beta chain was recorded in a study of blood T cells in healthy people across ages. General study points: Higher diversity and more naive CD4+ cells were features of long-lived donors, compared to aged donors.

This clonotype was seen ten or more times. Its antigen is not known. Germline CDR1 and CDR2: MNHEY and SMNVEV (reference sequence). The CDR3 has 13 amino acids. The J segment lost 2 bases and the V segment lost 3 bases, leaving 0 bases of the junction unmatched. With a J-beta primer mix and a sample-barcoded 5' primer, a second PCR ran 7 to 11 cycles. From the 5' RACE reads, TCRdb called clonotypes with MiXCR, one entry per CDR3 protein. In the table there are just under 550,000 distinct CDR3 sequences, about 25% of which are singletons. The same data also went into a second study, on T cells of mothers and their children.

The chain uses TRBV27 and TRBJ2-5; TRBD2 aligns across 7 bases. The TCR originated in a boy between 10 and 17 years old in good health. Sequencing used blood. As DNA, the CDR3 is TGTGCCAGCAGTTTCGGGGGGCAAGAGACCCAGTACTTC. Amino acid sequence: CASSFGGQETQYF.